Listed below are T cell receptor beta chains from one sample, sequenced in a study of shared clonotypes between healthy human individuals. Repertoires were generated with immunoSEQ multiplex PCR, while TCRdb's copy carries only in-frame clones and drops some. Among some 1.5 million clones, approximately 98% were seen once, and the ten largest hold roughly 0.42%. The source material was naive CD4+ T cells sorted from blood. These receptors were taken from a man aged 25-45 years in good health. The CDR3 runs from the conserved cysteine through the conserved F or W. D genes are given only for firm matches. Where a row states a size, it is once, few, many or the class of an expanded clone; other rows omit it.

abundance: NA
j_gene: TRBJ2-7
d_gene: NA
v_gene: TRBV5-1
CDR3aa: CASRLGWGPYEQYF
CDR3nt: TGCGCCAGCAGACTTGGTTGGGGACCCTACGAGCAGTACTTC

abundance: NA
j_gene: TRBJ2-3
d_gene: TRBD2
v_gene: TRBV11-2
CDR3aa: CASSLLTSGSTDTQYF
CDR3nt: TGTGCCAGCAGCTTATTAACTAGCGGGAGCACAGATACGCAGTATTTT

abundance: NA
j_gene: TRBJ1-2
d_gene: TRBD1
v_gene: TRBV5-6
CDR3aa: CASSLAARGLYGYTF
CDR3nt: TGTGCCAGCAGCTTGGCCGCCAGGGGGCTGTATGGCTACACCTTC

abundance: NA
j_gene: TRBJ2-7
d_gene: NA
v_gene: TRBV10-3
CDR3aa: CAISGQGGEQYF
CDR3nt: TGTGCCATCAGTGGGCAGGGTGGCGAGCAGTACTTC

abundance: NA
j_gene: TRBJ2-7
d_gene: NA
v_gene: TRBV10-3
CDR3aa: CAISEDFQSYEQYF
CDR3nt: TGTGCCATCAGTGAGGACTTCCAGTCCTACGAGCAGTACTTC

abundance: once
j_gene: TRBJ2-7
d_gene: NA
v_gene: TRBV5-8
CDR3aa: CASSPFENEQYF
CDR3nt: TGTGCCAGCAGCCCCTTCGAGAACGAGCAGTACTTC

abundance: NA
j_gene: TRBJ2-7
d_gene: NA
v_gene: TRBV20-1
CDR3aa: CSARDRGEQYF
CDR3nt: TGCAGTGCTAGAGACAGAGGCGAGCAGTACTTC

abundance: NA
j_gene: TRBJ2-7
d_gene: NA
v_gene: TRBV7-6
CDR3aa: CASSLSQGSYEQYF
CDR3nt: TGTGCCAGCAGCTTGTCCCAGGGCTCCTACGAGCAGTACTTC

abundance: NA
j_gene: TRBJ2-5
d_gene: NA
v_gene: TRBV5-1
CDR3aa: CASSLAQVGETQYF
CDR3nt: TGCGCCAGCAGCTTGGCACAGGTTGGCGAGACCCAGTACTTC

abundance: NA
j_gene: TRBJ2-7
d_gene: NA
v_gene: TRBV29-1
CDR3aa: CSVEDYGTPREQYF
CDR3nt: TGCAGCGTTGAAGATTACGGGACCCCGAGAGAGCAGTACTTC

abundance: NA
j_gene: TRBJ1-3
d_gene: TRBD1
v_gene: TRBV4-3
CDR3aa: CASSPTGSSGNTIYF
CDR3nt: TGCGCCAGCAGCCCGACAGGGAGCTCTGGAAACACCATATATTTT

abundance: NA
j_gene: TRBJ2-2
d_gene: NA
v_gene: TRBV11-3
CDR3aa: CASSRIRGSGELFF
CDR3nt: TGTGCCAGCAGCCGAATCCGGGGCAGCGGGGAGCTGTTTTTT

abundance: once
j_gene: TRBJ2-1
d_gene: TRBD2
v_gene: TRBV7-6
CDR3aa: CASSLSHSGHNEQFF
CDR3nt: TGTGCCAGCAGCTTATCGCATAGCGGGCACAATGAGCAGTTCTTC

abundance: NA
j_gene: TRBJ2-1
d_gene: NA
v_gene: TRBV11-3
CDR3aa: CASSASTYNEQFF
CDR3nt: TGTGCCAGCAGCGCCTCGACCTACAATGAGCAGTTCTTC

abundance: NA
j_gene: TRBJ1-4
d_gene: NA
v_gene: TRBV18
CDR3aa: CASSSSTGGGGLGELFF
CDR3nt: TGTGCCAGCTCATCTTCGACGGGAGGCGGCGGTTTGGGGGAACTGTTTTTT

abundance: NA
j_gene: TRBJ1-1
d_gene: TRBD1
v_gene: TRBV15
CDR3aa: CATSRGGTGTTEAFF
CDR3nt: TGTGCCACCAGCAGAGGCGGGACAGGGACGACTGAAGCTTTCTTT

abundance: NA
j_gene: TRBJ2-6
d_gene: NA
v_gene: TRBV18
CDR3aa: CATQGASSGANVLTF
CDR3nt: TGTGCCACCCAAGGGGCGAGCTCTGGGGCCAACGTCCTGACTTTC